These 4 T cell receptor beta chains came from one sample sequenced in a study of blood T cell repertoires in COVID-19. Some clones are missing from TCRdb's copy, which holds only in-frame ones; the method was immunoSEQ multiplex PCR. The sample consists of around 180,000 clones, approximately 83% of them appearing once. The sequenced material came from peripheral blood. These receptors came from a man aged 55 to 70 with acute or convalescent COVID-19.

CDR3 sequence reads: CASSLRWRVMNTEAFF. In DNA form, the CDR3 reads TGTGCCAGCAGCTTAAGATGGAGGGTCATGAACACTGAAGCTTTCTTT. The chain has TRBV7-6 and TRBJ1-1, with D uncertain. Trimming pared 2 bases from V and 0 bases from J, leaving 13 bases between. Germline CDR1 SGHVS, CDR2 FNYEAQ. The CDR3 is 16 amino acids.

The CDR3: CASSVGSALYTQYF. The CDR3 DNA sequence: TGTGCCAGCAGTGTCGGGTCCGCCCTATATACGCAGTATTTT. The chain recombines TRBV28 with TRBJ2-3; no firm D call. Deletions cut 5 bases from V and 7 bases from J, with 16 bases between. CDR1 and CDR2 from the germline V gene are MDHEN and SYDVKM. This CDR3 has 14 amino acids.

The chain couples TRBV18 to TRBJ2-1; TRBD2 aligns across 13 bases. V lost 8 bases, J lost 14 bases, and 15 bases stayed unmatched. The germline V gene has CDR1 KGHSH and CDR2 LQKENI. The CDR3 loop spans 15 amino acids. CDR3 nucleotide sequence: TGTGCCAGCCACAACGGACTAGCGGGAGATTATGGAAAGTTCTTC. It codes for CASHNGLAGDYGKFF. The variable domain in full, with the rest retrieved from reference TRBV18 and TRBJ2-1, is NAGVMQNPRHLVRRRGQEARLRCSPMKGHSHVYWYRQLPEEGLKFMVYLQKENIIDESGMPKERFSAEFPKEGPSILRIQQVVRGDSAAYFCASHNGLAGDYGKFFGPGTRLTVL.

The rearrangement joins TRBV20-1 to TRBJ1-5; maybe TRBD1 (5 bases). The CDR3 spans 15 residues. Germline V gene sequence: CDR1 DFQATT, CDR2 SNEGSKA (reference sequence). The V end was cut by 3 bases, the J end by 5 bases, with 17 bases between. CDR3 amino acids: CSASVGHSPDQPQHF. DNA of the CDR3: TGCAGTGCTAGTGTTGGACACAGCCCCGATCAGCCCCAGCATTTT.